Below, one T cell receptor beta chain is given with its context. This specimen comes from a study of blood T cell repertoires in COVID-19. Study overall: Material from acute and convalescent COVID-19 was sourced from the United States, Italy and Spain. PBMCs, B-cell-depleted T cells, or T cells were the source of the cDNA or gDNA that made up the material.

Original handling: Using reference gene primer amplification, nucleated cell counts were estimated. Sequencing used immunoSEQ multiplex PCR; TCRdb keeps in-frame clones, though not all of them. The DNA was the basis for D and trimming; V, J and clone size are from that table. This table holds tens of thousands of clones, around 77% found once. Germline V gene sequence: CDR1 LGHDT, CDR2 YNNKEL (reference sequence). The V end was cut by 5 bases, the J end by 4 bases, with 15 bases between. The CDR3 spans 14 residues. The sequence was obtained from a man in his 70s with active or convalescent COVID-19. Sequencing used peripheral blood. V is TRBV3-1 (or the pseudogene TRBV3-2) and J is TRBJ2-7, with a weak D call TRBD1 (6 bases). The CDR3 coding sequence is TGTGCCAGCAGCAGAGAGCAGGGGAAATACGAGCAGTACTTC. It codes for CASSREQGKYEQYF.